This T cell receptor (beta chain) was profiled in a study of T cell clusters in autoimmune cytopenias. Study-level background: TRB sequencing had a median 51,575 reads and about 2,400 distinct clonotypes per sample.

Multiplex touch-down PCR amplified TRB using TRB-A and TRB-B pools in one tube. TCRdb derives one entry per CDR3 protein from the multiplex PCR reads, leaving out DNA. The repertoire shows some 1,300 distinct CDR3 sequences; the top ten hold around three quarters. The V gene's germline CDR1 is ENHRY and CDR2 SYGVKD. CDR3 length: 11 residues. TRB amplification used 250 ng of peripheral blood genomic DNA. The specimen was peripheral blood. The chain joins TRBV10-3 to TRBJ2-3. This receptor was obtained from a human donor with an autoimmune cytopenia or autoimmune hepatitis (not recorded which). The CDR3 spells CAISVFDTQYF.